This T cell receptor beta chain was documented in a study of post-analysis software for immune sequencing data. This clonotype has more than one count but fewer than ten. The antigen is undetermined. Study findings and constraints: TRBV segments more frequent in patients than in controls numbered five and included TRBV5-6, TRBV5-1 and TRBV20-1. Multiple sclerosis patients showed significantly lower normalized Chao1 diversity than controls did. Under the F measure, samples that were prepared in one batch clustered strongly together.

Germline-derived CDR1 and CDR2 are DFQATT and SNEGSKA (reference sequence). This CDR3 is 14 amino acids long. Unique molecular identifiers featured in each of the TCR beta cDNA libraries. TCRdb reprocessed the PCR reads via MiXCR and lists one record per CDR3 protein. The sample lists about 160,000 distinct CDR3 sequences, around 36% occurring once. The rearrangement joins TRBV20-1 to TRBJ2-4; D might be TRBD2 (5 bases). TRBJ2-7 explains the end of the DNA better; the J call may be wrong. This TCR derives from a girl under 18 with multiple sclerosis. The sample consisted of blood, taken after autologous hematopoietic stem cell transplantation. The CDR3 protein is CSARERVGFYEQYF. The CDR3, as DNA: TGCAGTGCTAGAGAGCGGGTGGGCTTCTACGAGCAGTACTTC.